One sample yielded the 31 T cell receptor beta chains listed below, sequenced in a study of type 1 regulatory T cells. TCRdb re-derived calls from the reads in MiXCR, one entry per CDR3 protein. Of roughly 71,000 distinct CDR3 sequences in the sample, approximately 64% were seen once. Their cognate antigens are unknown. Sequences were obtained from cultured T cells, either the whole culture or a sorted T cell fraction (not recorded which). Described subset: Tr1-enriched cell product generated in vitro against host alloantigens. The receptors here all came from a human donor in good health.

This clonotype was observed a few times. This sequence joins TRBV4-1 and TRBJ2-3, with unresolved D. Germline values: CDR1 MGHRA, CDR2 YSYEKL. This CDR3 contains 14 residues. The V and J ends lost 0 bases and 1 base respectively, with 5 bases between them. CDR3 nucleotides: TGCGCCAGCAGCCAAGATTTACGCACAGATACGCAGTATTTT. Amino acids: CASSQDLRTDTQYF.

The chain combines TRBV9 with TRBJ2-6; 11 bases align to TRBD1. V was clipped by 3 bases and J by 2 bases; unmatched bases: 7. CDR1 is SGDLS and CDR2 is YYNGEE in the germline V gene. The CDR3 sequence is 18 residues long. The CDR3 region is CASSDGTGGGAGANVLTF. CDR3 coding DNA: TGTGCCAGCAGCGACGGGACAGGGGGAGGGGCTGGGGCCAACGTCCTGACTTTC.

CDR3: CASSEIGQGGGELFF. The CDR3 region has the DNA TGTGCCAGCAGTGAGATCGGACAGGGAGGCGGGGAGCTGTTTTTT. This rearrangement joins TRBV2 to TRBJ2-2, with 8 bases that match TRBD1. Germline V lookup: CDR1 SNHLY, CDR2 FYNNEI. The CDR3 covers 15 residues. V shed 3 bases, J shed 7 bases, and the junction held 7 bases outside the gene matches.

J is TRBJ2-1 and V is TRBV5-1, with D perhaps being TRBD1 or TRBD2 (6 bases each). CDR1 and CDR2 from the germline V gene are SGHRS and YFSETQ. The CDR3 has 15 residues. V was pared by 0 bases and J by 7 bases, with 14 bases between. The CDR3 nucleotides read TGCGCCAGCAGCTTGGATGGACGGGGGCATAATGAGCAGTTCTTC. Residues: CASSLDGRGHNEQFF.

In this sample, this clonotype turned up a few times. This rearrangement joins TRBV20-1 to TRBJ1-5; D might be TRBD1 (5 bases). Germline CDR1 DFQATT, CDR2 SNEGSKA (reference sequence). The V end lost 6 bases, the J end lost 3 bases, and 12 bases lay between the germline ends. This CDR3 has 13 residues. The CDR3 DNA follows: TGCAGTGCCTTGGGACGGTTCAATCAGCCCCAGCATTTT. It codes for CSALGRFNQPQHF.

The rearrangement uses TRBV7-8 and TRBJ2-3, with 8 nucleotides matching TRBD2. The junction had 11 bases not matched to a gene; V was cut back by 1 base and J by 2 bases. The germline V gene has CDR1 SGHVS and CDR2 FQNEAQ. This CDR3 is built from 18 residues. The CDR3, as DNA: TGTGCCAGCAGCTTAGTTTCGGCGGGAGGCATATCCACAGATACGCAGTATTTT. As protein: CASSLVSAGGISTDTQYF.

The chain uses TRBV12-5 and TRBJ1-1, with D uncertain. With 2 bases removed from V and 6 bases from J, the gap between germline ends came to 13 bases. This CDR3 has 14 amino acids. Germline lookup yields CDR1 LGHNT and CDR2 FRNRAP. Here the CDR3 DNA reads TGTGCTAGTGGTTTGTCGGGGAGTTGGGCTGAAGCTTTCTTT. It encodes CASGLSGSWAEAFF.

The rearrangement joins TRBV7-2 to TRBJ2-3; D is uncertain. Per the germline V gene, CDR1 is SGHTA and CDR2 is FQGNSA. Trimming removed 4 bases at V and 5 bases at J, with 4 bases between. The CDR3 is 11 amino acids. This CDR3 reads CASSSLDTQYF. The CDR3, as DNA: TGTGCCAGCAGCTCATTAGATACGCAGTATTTT.

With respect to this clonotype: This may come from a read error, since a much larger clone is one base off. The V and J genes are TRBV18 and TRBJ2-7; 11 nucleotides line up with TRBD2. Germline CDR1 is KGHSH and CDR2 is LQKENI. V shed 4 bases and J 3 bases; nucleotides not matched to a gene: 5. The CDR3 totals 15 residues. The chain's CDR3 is CASSLLAGGSYEQYF. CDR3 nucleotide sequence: TGTGCCAGCTCACTTCTAGCGGGAGGTAGCTACGAGCAGTACTTC.

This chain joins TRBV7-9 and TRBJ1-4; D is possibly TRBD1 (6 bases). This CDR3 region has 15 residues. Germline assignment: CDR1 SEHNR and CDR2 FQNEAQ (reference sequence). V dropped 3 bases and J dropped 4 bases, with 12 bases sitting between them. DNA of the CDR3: TGTGCCAGCAGCTTTTGGGGGGCCCATAATGAAAAACTGTTTTTT. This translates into CASSFWGAHNEKLFF.

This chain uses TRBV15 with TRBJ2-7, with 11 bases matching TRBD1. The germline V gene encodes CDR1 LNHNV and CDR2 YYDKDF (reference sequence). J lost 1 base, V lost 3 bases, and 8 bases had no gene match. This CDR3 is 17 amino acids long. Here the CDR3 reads CATSRGTGGSQSYEQYF. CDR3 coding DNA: TGTGCCACCAGCAGGGGGACAGGGGGTTCTCAATCCTACGAGCAGTACTTC.

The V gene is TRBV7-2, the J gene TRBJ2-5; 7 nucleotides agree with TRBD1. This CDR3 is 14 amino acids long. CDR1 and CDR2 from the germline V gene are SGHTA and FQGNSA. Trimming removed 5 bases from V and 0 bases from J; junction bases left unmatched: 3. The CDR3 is CASSGGQYQETQYF. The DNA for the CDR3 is TGTGCCAGCAGCGGGGGACAGTACCAAGAGACCCAGTACTTC.

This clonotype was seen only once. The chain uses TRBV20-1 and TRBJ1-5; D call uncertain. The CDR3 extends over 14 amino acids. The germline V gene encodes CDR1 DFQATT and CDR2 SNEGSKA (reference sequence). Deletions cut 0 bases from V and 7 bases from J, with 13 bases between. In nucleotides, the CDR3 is TGCAGTGCTAGAGATCAGCCTCATCCCCAGCCCCAGCATTTT. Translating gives CSARDQPHPQPQHF.

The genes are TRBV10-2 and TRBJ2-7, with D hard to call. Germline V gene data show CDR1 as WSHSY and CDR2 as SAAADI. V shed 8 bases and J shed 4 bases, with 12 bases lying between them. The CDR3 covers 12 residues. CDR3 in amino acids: CASGALSYEQYF. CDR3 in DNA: TGCGCCAGCGGCGCCCTGAGTTACGAGCAGTACTTC.

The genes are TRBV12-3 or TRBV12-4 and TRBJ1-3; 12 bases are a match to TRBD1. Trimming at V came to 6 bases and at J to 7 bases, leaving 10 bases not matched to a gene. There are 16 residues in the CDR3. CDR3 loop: CASRHSPGQGANTIYF. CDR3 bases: TGTGCCAGCAGACATAGCCCGGGACAGGGGGCGAACACCATATATTTT.

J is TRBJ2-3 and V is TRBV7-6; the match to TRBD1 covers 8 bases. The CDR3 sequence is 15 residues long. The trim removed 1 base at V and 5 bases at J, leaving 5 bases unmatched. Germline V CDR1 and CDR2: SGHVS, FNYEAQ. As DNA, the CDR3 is TGTGCCAGCAGCTTAGGCAGGGGGCGCGGAGATACGCAGTATTTT. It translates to CASSLGRGRGDTQYF.

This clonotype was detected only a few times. The CDR3 sequence is CASSPPDRGGRKTEAFF. The CDR3 bases are TGTGCCAGCTCACCACCGGACAGGGGAGGAAGGAAGACTGAAGCTTTCTTT. The V gene is TRBV18, the J gene TRBJ1-1, with TRBD1 identical over 9 bases. The CDR3 has 17 residues. The V segment lost 0 bases and the J segment 5 bases; nucleotides outside the gene matches: 10. In germline, CDR1 is KGHSH, CDR2 LQKENI. The whole variable domain, filled in from reference TRBV18 and TRBJ1-1, reads NAGVMQNPRHLVRRRGQEARLRCSPMKGHSHVYWYRQLPEEGLKFMVYLQKENIIDESGMPKERFSAEFPKEGPSILRIQQVVRGDSAAYFCASSPPDRGGRKTEAFFGQGTRLTVV.

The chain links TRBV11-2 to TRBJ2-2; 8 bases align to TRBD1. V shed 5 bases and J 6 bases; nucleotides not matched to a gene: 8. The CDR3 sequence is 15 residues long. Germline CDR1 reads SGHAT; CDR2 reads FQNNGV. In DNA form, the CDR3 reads TGTGCCAGCAGCGTCGACAGGGGTCAGTCCGGGGAGCTGTTTTTT. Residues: CASSVDRGQSGELFF.

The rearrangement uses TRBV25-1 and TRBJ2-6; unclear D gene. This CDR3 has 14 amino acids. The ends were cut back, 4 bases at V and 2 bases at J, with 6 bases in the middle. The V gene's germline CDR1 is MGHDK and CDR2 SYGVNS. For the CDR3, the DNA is TGTGCCAGCAGTGTAGGGCCTGGGGCCAACGTCCTGACTTTC. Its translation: CASSVGPGANVLTF. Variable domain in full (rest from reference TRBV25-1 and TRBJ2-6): EADIYQTPRYLVIGTGKKITLECSQTMGHDKMYWYQQDPGMELHLIHYSYGVNSTEKGDLSSESTVSRIRTEHFPLTLESARPSHTSQYLCASSVGPGANVLTFGAGSRLTVL.

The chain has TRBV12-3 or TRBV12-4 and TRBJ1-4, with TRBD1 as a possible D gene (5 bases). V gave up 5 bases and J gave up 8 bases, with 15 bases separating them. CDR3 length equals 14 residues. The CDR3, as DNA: TGTGCCAGCAGTCACGGGACGTTGGAGGAAAAACTGTTTTTT. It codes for CASSHGTLEEKLFF.

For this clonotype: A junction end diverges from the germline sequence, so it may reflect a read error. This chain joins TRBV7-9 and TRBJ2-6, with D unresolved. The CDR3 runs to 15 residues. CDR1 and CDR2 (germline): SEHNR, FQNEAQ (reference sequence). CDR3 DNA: TGTGCCAACAGCTTAGTTACCCCTGGGGCCAACGTCCTGACTTTC. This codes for CANSLVTPGANVLTF.

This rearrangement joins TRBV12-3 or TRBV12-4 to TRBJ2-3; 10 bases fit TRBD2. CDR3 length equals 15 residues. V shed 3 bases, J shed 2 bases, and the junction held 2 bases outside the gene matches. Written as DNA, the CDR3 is TGTGCCAGCAGTTTCCTAGCGGGGGTCACAGATACGCAGTATTTT. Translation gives CASSFLAGVTDTQYF.

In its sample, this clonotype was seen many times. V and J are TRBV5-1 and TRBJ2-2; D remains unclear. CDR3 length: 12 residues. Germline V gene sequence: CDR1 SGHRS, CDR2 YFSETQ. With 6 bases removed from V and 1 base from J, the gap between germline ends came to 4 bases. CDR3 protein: CASNENTGELFF. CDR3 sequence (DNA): TGCGCCAGCAACGAGAACACCGGGGAGCTGTTTTTT.

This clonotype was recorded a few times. The CDR3 nucleotides are TGTGCCAGCAGCCCTGGGGTAGCCTTCAATGAGCAGTTCTTC. Translation: CASSPGVAFNEQFF. The J gene is TRBJ2-1, the V gene TRBV2; D gene unclear. The length of the CDR3 is 14 residues. V shed 6 bases and J shed 6 bases, with 15 bases lying between them. Germline V gene data show CDR1 as SNHLY and CDR2 as FYNNEI.

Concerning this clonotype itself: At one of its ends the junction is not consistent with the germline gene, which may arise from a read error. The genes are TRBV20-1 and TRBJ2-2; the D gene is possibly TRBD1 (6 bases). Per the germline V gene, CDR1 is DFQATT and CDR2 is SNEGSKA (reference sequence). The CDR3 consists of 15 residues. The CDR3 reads CSASFSGTKTGELSF. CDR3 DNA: TGCAGTGCTAGCTTTTCCGGGACAAAGACCGGGGAGCTGTCTTTT.

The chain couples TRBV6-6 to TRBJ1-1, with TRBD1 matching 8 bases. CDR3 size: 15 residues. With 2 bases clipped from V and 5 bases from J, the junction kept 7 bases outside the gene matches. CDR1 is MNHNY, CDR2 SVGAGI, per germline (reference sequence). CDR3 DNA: TGTGCCAGCAGTTACCGAGGACAGGGTCGGACTGAAGCTTTCTTT. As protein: CASSYRGQGRTEAFF.

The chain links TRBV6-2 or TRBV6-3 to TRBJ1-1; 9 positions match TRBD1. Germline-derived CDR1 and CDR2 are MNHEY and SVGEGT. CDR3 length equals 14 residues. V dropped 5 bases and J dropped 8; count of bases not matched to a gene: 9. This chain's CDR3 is CASSRLGTGMEAFF. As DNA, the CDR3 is TGTGCCAGCAGTCGACTGGGGACAGGGATGGAAGCTTTCTTT.

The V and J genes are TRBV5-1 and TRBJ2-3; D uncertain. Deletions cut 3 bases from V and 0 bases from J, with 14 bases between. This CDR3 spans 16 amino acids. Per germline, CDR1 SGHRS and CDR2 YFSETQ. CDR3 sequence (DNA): TGCGCCAGCAGCTCCGTAGTTCAACCAAGCACAGATACGCAGTATTTT. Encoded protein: CASSSVVQPSTDTQYF.

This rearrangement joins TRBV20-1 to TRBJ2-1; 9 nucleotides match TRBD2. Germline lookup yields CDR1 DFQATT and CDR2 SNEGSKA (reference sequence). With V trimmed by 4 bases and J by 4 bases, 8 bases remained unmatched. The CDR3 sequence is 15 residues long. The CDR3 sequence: CSANPTTSGYNEQFF. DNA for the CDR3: TGCAGTGCTAACCCTACGACTAGCGGATACAATGAGCAGTTCTTC.

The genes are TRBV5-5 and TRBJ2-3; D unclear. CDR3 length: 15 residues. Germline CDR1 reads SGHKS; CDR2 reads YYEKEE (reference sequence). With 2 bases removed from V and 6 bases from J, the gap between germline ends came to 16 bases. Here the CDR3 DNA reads TGTGCCAGCAGCTTAGGCGGTCTAGTCGTGGATACGCAGTATTTT. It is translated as CASSLGGLVVDTQYF.

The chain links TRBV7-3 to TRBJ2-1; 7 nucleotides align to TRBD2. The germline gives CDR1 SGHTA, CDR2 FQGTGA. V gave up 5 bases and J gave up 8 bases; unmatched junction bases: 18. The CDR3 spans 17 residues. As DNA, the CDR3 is TGTGCCAGCAGCCCGTCGGGACTACCCCCGTATCTCGATGAGCAGTTCTTC. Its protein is CASSPSGLPPYLDEQFF.